This T cell receptor (beta chain) came from a study of spatial heterogeneity in lung cancer. Study in general: Among detected sequences, beta-chain ones consistently exceeded alpha-chain ones in number.

The CDR3 spans 15 residues. The germline gives CDR1 SGHVS, CDR2 FQNEAQ. The V and J ends lost 1 base and 2 bases respectively, with 12 bases between them. Time point described: sample taken at primary tumor resection. Whole RNA came from tumor, nontumor lung or frozen PBMC and was sequenced without being sorted. This clonotype is termed medium-sized. The antigen is unknown. TCRdb ran MiXCR on the 5' RACE reads and lists one entry per CDR3 protein. The data contain a few thousand distinct CDR3 sequences, 28% of them seen just once; the ten biggest clones take up about 43%. Study-wide results and caveats: In blood, ubiquitous expanded tumor TCRs appeared more at resection than follow-up.

Specimen: PBMCs, collected at surgery. The sequence came from a male donor with early-stage non-small cell lung cancer. The chain links TRBV7-8 to TRBJ2-7, with D tentatively TRBD1 or TRBD2 (5 bases each). CDR3 sequence (DNA): TGTGCCAGCAGCTTAGGGGGGTTTTCACCCTACGAGCAGTACTTC. It encodes CASSLGGFSPYEQYF.